A single sample is the source of the 4 T cell receptor beta chains below, sequenced in a study of early T cells in non-severe SARS-CoV-2 infection. Via MiXCR, TCRdb re-called the 5' RACE reads, giving one row per CDR3 protein. The sample yields about 64,000 distinct CDR3 sequences, around an eighth seen once. Here the sequenced sample was whole blood, taken at baseline. The receptor source for this set is an adult who was a healthcare worker with PCR-confirmed SARS-CoV-2 infection or an uninfected control (not recorded which).

This chain uses TRBV29-1 with TRBJ2-5; TRBD2 matches 7 bases. This CDR3 has 13 amino acids. The V and J ends lost 1 base and 7 bases, in that order; junction bases with no gene match: 6. Germline CDR1 reads SQVTM; CDR2 reads ANQGSEA. Here the CDR3 reads CSVEGPGGGTQYF. As DNA, the CDR3 is TGCAGCGTTGAAGGTCCCGGCGGGGGGACCCAGTACTTC.

The chain couples TRBV5-4 to TRBJ2-7, with unresolved D. Germline V lookup: CDR1 SGHNT, CDR2 YYREEE (reference sequence). CDR3 length: 13 amino acids. The germline V and J ends were trimmed by 0 bases and 3 bases, with 7 bases remaining between them. The CDR3 loop is CASSLANDYEQYF. The CDR3 region has the DNA TGTGCCAGCAGCTTGGCGAACGACTACGAGCAGTACTTC.

This chain uses TRBV30 with TRBJ1-1, with TRBD1 matching over 7 bases. Per germline, CDR1 GTSNPN and CDR2 SVGIG (reference sequence). The CDR3 sequence is 14 residues long. With V trimmed by 0 bases and J by 0 bases, 1 base remained unmatched. CDR3 amino acids: CAWSVQGMNTEAFF. Here the CDR3 DNA reads TGTGCCTGGAGTGTACAGGGGATGAACACTGAAGCTTTCTTT.

The chain has TRBV6-2 or TRBV6-3 and TRBJ2-1, with TRBD2 matching over 7 bases. CDR3 length equals 16 residues. Looked up from germline, CDR1 is MNHEY and CDR2 is SVGEGT. J gave up 2 bases and V 6 bases, and 10 bases lay outside the gene matches. The CDR3 bases are TGTGCCAGCAGCCCCGCAGGGAGGGTAACCTACAATGAGCAGTTCTTC. This codes for CASSPAGRVTYNEQFF.